This T cell receptor beta chain was identified during a study of T cells expressing NK-cell markers. Comments on this clonotype: Its matching antigen is unknown.

The germline V gene has CDR1 SGHTA and CDR2 FQGNSA. The CDR3 loop spans 14 amino acids. TCRdb re-called the 5' RACE reads; one entry per CDR3 protein, DNA not given. Found here are about half a million distinct CDR3 sequences; the top ten clones hold 1.4%. Study-wide points: Several donors likewise had their CD3+CD56-NKG2C+ fraction led by these clonotypes.

The specimen was blood T cells: a sorted CD56 or NKG2C T cell subset, CD4+ or CD8+ T cells, or bulk PBMC T cells (not recorded which). The TCR originated in a woman aged 45-59 years in good health. This chain links TRBV7-2 with TRBJ2-7; the TCRdb call, TRBD2, lacks DNA for checking. The CDR3 loop is CASSSRGGSYEQYF.